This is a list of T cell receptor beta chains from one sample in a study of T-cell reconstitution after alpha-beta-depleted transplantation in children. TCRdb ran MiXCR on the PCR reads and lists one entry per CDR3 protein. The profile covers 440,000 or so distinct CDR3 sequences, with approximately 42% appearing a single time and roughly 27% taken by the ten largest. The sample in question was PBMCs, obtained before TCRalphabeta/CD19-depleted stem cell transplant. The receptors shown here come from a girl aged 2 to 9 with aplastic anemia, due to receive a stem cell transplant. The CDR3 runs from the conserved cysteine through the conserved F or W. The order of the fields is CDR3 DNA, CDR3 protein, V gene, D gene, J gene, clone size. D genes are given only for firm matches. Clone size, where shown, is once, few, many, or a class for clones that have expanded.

cdr3_nt: TGTGCCAGCAGTTTACGGGGACTACCCCAAGAGACCCAGTACTTC
cdr3_aa: CASSLRGLPQETQYF
v_call: TRBV27
d_call: TRBD2
j_call: TRBJ2-5
clone_size: NA

cdr3_nt: TGCAGTGCTAGACCGAATGCGGGCAGCTCCTACGAGCAGTACTTC
cdr3_aa: CSARPNAGSSYEQYF
v_call: TRBV20-1
d_call: NA
j_call: TRBJ2-7
clone_size: NA

cdr3_nt: TGCGCCAGCAGCCAAAGAAAGGGTAACACTGAAGCTTTCTTT
cdr3_aa: CASSQRKGNTEAFF
v_call: TRBV4-1
d_call: NA
j_call: TRBJ1-1
clone_size: few

cdr3_nt: TGCAGTGCTGGATCTTCCGGGACAGTCTCCTACGAGCAGTACTTC
cdr3_aa: CSAGSSGTVSYEQYF
v_call: TRBV20-1
d_call: TRBD1
j_call: TRBJ2-7
clone_size: NA

cdr3_nt: TGTGCCAGCATCATAGGGGGCGGAGTGAACACCGGGGAGCTGTTTTTT
cdr3_aa: CASIIGGGVNTGELFF
v_call: TRBV7-6
d_call: TRBD1
j_call: TRBJ2-2
clone_size: NA

cdr3_nt: TGTGCCAGCAGCTTAACGGGGCTAGCCTTCTACAATGAGCAGTTCTTC
cdr3_aa: CASSLTGLAFYNEQFF
v_call: TRBV7-2
d_call: NA
j_call: TRBJ2-1
clone_size: NA

cdr3_nt: TGTGCCAGCAGCCAAGCGGTCAGGGGGCCCTACGAGCAGTACTTC
cdr3_aa: CASSQAVRGPYEQYF
v_call: TRBV4-2
d_call: TRBD1
j_call: TRBJ2-7
clone_size: once

cdr3_nt: TGCGCCAGCAGCGAGGGGGAAAGCTCCTACGAGCAGTACTTC
cdr3_aa: CASSEGESSYEQYF
v_call: TRBV5-1
d_call: NA
j_call: TRBJ2-7
clone_size: few

cdr3_nt: TGTGCCAGTAACCTCCGGACAGCAAATCAGCCCCAGCATTTT
cdr3_aa: CASNLRTANQPQHF
v_call: TRBV19
d_call: NA
j_call: TRBJ1-5
clone_size: few

cdr3_nt: TGCAGTGCTAGGTCGGGACTAGCGGGGAGCCAAGAGACCCAGTACTTC
cdr3_aa: CSARSGLAGSQETQYF
v_call: TRBV20-1
d_call: TRBD2
j_call: TRBJ2-5
clone_size: NA

cdr3_nt: TGTGCCAGCAGCACTGGGACAGTCCGGCACGAGCAGTACTTC
cdr3_aa: CASSTGTVRHEQYF
v_call: TRBV9
d_call: TRBD1
j_call: TRBJ2-7
clone_size: NA

cdr3_nt: TGCAGTGCTAGCGGACCCATAAATGAGCAGTTCTTC
cdr3_aa: CSASGPINEQFF
v_call: TRBV20-1
d_call: NA
j_call: TRBJ2-1
clone_size: once

cdr3_nt: TGCGCCAGCAGCTCGGGACTAGAGGGCACTAGCGGGAGAGATACGCAGTATTTT
cdr3_aa: CASSSGLEGTSGRDTQYF
v_call: TRBV5-1
d_call: TRBD2
j_call: TRBJ2-3
clone_size: once

cdr3_nt: TGCAGTGCTTATGAGGACAGGGCCTACGAGCAGTACTTC
cdr3_aa: CSAYEDRAYEQYF
v_call: TRBV20-1
d_call: TRBD1
j_call: TRBJ2-7
clone_size: NA

cdr3_nt: TGCGCCAGCAGCTTGGCCCCCAAGTCCGGAACAGCTTTCTTT
cdr3_aa: CASSLAPKSGTAFF
v_call: TRBV5-1
d_call: NA
j_call: TRBJ1-1
clone_size: once

cdr3_nt: TGTGCCAGCAGAAGACAGGGAGGGGAGCAGTACTTC
cdr3_aa: CASRRQGGEQYF
v_call: TRBV6-5
d_call: NA
j_call: TRBJ2-7
clone_size: few

cdr3_nt: TGCGCCAGCACCGGGGGGGGCCCAGATACGCAGTATTTT
cdr3_aa: CASTGGGPDTQYF
v_call: TRBV5-1
d_call: TRBD2
j_call: TRBJ2-3
clone_size: NA

cdr3_nt: TGTGCCAGCAGCTTAAGGGACAGGGGCTCCTACAATGAGCAGTTCTTC
cdr3_aa: CASSLRDRGSYNEQFF
v_call: TRBV7-3
d_call: TRBD1
j_call: TRBJ2-1
clone_size: many

cdr3_nt: TGTGCCATCAGTGACATCGGACGGATCTCTGGAAACACCATATATTTT
cdr3_aa: CAISDIGRISGNTIYF
v_call: TRBV10-3
d_call: NA
j_call: TRBJ1-3
clone_size: NA

cdr3_nt: TGTGCCAGCAGTTCAGGGATCGGCAATCAGCCCCAGCATTTT
cdr3_aa: CASSSGIGNQPQHF
v_call: TRBV27
d_call: NA
j_call: TRBJ1-5
clone_size: NA

cdr3_nt: TGCAGTGCTAGGACTAGCCACGAGCAGTACTTC
cdr3_aa: CSARTSHEQYF
v_call: TRBV20-1
d_call: TRBD2
j_call: TRBJ2-7
clone_size: NA

cdr3_nt: TGTGCCAGCAGCATCGGACTGTTAGGAGGGACTGAAGCTTTCTTT
cdr3_aa: CASSIGLLGGTEAFF
v_call: TRBV7-8
d_call: NA
j_call: TRBJ1-1
clone_size: NA

cdr3_nt: TGTGCCAGCAGGGACAGGAGTGACACGCAGTATTTT
cdr3_aa: CASRDRSDTQYF
v_call: TRBV6-5
d_call: TRBD1
j_call: TRBJ2-3
clone_size: NA

cdr3_nt: TGCACGGATCAGCCCCAGCATTTT
cdr3_aa: CTDQPQHF
v_call: TRBV29-1
d_call: NA
j_call: TRBJ1-5
clone_size: NA

cdr3_nt: TGCGCCAGCAGCCAAGTCATAGGGAGCGGCCAAGAGACCCAGTACTTC
cdr3_aa: CASSQVIGSGQETQYF
v_call: TRBV4-1
d_call: NA
j_call: TRBJ2-5
clone_size: many

cdr3_nt: TGTGCCAGCAGCGTTGGGCAGGGGCAGTTCTTC
cdr3_aa: CASSVGQGQFF
v_call: TRBV9
d_call: NA
j_call: TRBJ2-1
clone_size: few

cdr3_nt: TGTGCCAGCAGCTCTAGCAGTGGTGGCACAGATACGCAGTATTTT
cdr3_aa: CASSSSSGGTDTQYF
v_call: TRBV7-3
d_call: NA
j_call: TRBJ2-3
clone_size: NA

cdr3_nt: TGTGCCAGCAGCTATTATACAGGGAACATTCAGTACTTC
cdr3_aa: CASSYYTGNIQYF
v_call: TRBV5-6
d_call: NA
j_call: TRBJ2-4
clone_size: many

cdr3_nt: TGCAGCGTTGAAACAGGGCATAGCAATCAGCCCCAGCATTTT
cdr3_aa: CSVETGHSNQPQHF
v_call: TRBV29-1
d_call: NA
j_call: TRBJ1-5
clone_size: many

cdr3_nt: TGCGCCAGCAGCTTAGGACTAGCGGGGGTCCGTGCCGACAATGAGCAGTTCTTC
cdr3_aa: CASSLGLAGVRADNEQFF
v_call: TRBV5-1
d_call: TRBD2
j_call: TRBJ2-1
clone_size: few

cdr3_nt: TGTGCCAGCAGTGATCGGGAAAGGTCCTACGAGCATTACTTC
cdr3_aa: CASSDRERSYEHYF
v_call: TRBV2
d_call: NA
j_call: TRBJ2-7
clone_size: few

cdr3_nt: TGTGCCAGCAGCTTAAGTTCGGGCGTCTACGAGCAGTACTTC
cdr3_aa: CASSLSSGVYEQYF
v_call: TRBV5-5
d_call: NA
j_call: TRBJ2-7
clone_size: few

cdr3_nt: TGTGCCAGCAGCTTAGAGGGACAGGTGGGTGACAATGAGCAGTTCTTC
cdr3_aa: CASSLEGQVGDNEQFF
v_call: TRBV7-2
d_call: TRBD1
j_call: TRBJ2-1
clone_size: few

cdr3_nt: TGTGCCAGCAGTGTTATAGCGGGGGGAATGGATACGCAGTATTTT
cdr3_aa: CASSVIAGGMDTQYF
v_call: TRBV2
d_call: TRBD2
j_call: TRBJ2-3
clone_size: NA

cdr3_nt: TGTGCCAGCAGTCAGACAGGAGTAAACACTGAAGCTTTCTTT
cdr3_aa: CASSQTGVNTEAFF
v_call: TRBV25-1
d_call: NA
j_call: TRBJ1-1
clone_size: NA

cdr3_nt: TGTGCCAGCAGCCTTTATTATGGGGCGGACACCGGGGAGCTGTTTTTT
cdr3_aa: CASSLYYGADTGELFF
v_call: TRBV7-9
d_call: NA
j_call: TRBJ2-2
clone_size: many

cdr3_nt: TGCGCCAGCAGCCAGGGGACAGGGATTGGCACTGAAGCTTTCTTT
cdr3_aa: CASSQGTGIGTEAFF
v_call: TRBV4-1
d_call: TRBD1
j_call: TRBJ1-1
clone_size: many

cdr3_nt: TGCAGTGCTGACCACCCAGGGAGAGGAGAAAACATTCAGTACTTC
cdr3_aa: CSADHPGRGENIQYF
v_call: TRBV20-1
d_call: NA
j_call: TRBJ2-4
clone_size: NA

cdr3_nt: TGCAGTGCTAGAGATACGGGGACAGGCAGGGAGACCCAGTACTTC
cdr3_aa: CSARDTGTGRETQYF
v_call: TRBV20-1
d_call: TRBD1
j_call: TRBJ2-5
clone_size: NA

cdr3_nt: TGTGCCAGCAGCCAAGGGATTGTCAAGTATAGCAATCAGCCCCAGCATTTT
cdr3_aa: CASSQGIVKYSNQPQHF
v_call: TRBV3-1
d_call: NA
j_call: TRBJ1-5
clone_size: NA

cdr3_nt: TGCGCCAGCAGCCCGGAGCCACGGGGGCGGACCACAGATACGCAGTATTTT
cdr3_aa: CASSPEPRGRTTDTQYF
v_call: TRBV5-1
d_call: NA
j_call: TRBJ2-3
clone_size: NA